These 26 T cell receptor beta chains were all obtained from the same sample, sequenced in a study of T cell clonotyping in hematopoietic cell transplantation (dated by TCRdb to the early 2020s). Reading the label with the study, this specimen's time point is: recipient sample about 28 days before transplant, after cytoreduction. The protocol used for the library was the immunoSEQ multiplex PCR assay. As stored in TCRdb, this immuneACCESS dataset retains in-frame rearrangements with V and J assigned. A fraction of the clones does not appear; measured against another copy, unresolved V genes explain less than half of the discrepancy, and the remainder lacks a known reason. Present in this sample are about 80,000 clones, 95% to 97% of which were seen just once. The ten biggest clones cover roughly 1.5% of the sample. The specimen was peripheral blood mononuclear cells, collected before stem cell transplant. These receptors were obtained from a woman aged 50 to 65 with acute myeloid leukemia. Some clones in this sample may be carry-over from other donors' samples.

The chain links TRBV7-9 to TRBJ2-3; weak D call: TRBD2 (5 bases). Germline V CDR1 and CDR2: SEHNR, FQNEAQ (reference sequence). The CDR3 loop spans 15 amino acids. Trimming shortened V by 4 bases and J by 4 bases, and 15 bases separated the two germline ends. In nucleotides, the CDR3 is TGTGCCAGCAGCTATAGCGAGGTGGGCGCAGATACGCAGTATTTT. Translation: CASSYSEVGADTQYF.

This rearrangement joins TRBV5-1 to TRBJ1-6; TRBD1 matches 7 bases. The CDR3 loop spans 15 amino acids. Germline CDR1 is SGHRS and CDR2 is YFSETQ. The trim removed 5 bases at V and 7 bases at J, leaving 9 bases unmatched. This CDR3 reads CASSRRTGENSPLHF. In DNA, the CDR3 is TGCGCCAGCAGTCGACGGACAGGAGAAAATTCACCCCTCCACTTT.

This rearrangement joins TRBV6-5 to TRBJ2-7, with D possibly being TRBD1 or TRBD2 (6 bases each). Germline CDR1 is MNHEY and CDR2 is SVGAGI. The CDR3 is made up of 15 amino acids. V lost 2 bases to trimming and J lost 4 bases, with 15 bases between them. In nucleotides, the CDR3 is TGTGCCAGCAGTTACAGGGGACTGGGGGCTTACGAGCAGTACTTC. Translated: CASSYRGLGAYEQYF.

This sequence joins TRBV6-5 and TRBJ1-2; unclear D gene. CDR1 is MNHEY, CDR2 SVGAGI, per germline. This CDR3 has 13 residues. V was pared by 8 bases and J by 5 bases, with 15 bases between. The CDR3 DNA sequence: TGTGCCAGCGGGTACCTTAGGTGGTATGGCTACACCTTC. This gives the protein CASGYLRWYGYTF.

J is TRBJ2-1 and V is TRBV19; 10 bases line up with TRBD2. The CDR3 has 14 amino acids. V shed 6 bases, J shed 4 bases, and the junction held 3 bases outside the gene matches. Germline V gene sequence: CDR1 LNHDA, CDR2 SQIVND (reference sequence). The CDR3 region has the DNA TGTGCCAGTAGCGTAGCGGGGGGATACAATGAGCAGTTCTTC. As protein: CASSVAGGYNEQFF.

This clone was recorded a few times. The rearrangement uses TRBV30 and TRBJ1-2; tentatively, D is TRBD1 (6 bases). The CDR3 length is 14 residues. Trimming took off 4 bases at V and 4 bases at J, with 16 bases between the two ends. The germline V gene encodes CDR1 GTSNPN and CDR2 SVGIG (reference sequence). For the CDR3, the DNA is TGTGCCTGGACCCTCAGCGGGGGGCTCTATGGCTACACCTTC. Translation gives CAWTLSGGLYGYTF.

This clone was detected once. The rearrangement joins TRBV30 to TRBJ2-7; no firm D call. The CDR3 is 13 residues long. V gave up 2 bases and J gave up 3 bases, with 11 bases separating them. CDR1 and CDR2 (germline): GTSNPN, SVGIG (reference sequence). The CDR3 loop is CAWSSKGYYEQYF. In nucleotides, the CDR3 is TGTGCCTGGAGTAGTAAGGGTTACTACGAGCAGTACTTC.

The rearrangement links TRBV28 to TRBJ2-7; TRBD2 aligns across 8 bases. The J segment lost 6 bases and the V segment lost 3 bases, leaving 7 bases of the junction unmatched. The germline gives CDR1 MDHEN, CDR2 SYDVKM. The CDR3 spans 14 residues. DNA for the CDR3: TGTGCCAGCAGTTTTTACGGGAGGGCCACCGAGCAGTACTTC. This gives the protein CASSFYGRATEQYF.

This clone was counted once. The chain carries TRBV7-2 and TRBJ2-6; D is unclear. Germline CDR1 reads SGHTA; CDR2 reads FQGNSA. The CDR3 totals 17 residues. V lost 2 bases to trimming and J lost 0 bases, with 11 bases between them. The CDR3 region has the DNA TGTGCCAGCAGCTTACGAGCCACCAGCTCTGGGGCCAACGTCCTGACTTTC. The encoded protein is CASSLRATSSGANVLTF.

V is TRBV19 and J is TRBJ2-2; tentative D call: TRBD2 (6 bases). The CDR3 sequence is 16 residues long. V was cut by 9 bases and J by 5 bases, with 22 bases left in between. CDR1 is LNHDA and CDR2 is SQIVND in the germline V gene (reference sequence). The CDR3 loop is CASYGGWTTRTGELFF. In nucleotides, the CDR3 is TGTGCCAGCTACGGCGGGTGGACTACCCGAACCGGGGAGCTGTTTTTT.

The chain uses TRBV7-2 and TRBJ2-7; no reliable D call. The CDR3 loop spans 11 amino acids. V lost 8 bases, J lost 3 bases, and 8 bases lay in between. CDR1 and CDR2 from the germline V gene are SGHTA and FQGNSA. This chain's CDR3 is CASGRYYEQYF. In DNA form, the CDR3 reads TGTGCCAGCGGCAGGTACTACGAGCAGTACTTC.

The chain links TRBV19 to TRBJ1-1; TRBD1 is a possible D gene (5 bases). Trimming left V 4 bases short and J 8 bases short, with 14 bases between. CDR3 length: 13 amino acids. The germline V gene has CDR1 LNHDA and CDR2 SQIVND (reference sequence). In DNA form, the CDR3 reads TGTGCCAGTAGTACCTCGGGACGCCGGGAAGCTTTCTTT. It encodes CASSTSGRREAFF.

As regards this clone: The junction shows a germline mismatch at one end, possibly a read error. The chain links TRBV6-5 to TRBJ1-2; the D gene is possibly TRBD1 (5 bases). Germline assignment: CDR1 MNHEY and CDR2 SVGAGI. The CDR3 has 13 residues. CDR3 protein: CASSPPGARSLAF. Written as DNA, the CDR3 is TGTGCCAGCAGCCCTCCCGGGGCGCGATCGCTGGCCTTC.

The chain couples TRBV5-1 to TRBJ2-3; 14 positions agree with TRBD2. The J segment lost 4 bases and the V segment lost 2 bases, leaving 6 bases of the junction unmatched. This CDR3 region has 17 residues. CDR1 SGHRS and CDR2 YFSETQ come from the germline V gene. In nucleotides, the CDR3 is TGCGCCAGCAGCTTCCTGACTAGCGGGAGGGCCTCAGATACGCAGTATTTT. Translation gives CASSFLTSGRASDTQYF.

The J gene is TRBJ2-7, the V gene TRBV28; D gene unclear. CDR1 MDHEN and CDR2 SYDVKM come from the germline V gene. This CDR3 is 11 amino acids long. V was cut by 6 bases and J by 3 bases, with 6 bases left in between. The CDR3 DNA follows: TGTGCCAGCAGAGTCCTCTACGAGCAGTACTTC. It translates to CASRVLYEQYF.

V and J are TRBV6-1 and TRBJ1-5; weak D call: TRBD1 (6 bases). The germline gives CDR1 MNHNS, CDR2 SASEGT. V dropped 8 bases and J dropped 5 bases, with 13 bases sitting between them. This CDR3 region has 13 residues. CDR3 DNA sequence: TGTGCCAGCCGGGACATTCGGCATCAGCCCCAGCATTTT. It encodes CASRDIRHQPQHF.

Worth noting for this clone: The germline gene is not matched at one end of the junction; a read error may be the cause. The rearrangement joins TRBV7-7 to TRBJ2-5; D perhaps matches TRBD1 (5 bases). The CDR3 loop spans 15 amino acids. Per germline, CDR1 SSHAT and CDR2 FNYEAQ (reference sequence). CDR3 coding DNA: TGTGCTAGCAGCTTAGGGAACAGGCCTCAAGAGACCCAGTACTTC. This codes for CASSLGNRPQETQYF.

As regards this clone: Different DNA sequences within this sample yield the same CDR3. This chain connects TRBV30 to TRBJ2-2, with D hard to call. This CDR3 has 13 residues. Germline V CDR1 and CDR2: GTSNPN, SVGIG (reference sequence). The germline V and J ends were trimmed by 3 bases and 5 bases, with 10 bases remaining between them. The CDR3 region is CAWSPIVTGELFF. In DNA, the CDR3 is TGTGCCTGGAGCCCTATAGTTACCGGGGAGCTGTTTTTT.

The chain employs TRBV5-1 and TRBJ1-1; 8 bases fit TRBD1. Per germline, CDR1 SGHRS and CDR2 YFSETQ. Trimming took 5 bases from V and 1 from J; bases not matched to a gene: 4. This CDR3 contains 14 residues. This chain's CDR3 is CASRPGTGNTEAFF. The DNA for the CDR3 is TGCGCCAGCAGACCCGGGACAGGGAACACTGAAGCTTTCTTT.

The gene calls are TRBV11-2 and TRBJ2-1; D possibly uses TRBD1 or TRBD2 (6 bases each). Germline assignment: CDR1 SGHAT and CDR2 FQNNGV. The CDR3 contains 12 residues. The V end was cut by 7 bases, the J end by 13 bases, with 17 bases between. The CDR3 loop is CASTWRGDSQFF. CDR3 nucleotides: TGTGCCAGCACCTGGAGGGGGGACTCACAGTTCTTC. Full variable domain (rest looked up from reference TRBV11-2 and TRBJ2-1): EAGVAQSPRYKIIEKRQSVAFWCNPISGHATLYWYQQILGQGPKLLIQFQNNGVVDDSQLPKDRFSAERLKGVDSTLKIQPAKLEDSAVYLCASTWRGDSQFFGPGTRLTVL.

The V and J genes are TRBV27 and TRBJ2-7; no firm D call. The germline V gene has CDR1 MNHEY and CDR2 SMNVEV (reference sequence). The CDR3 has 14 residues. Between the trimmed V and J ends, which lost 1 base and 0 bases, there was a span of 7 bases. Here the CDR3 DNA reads TGTGCCAGCAGTTTATATGCAGGCTCCTACGAGCAGTACTTC. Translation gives CASSLYAGSYEQYF.

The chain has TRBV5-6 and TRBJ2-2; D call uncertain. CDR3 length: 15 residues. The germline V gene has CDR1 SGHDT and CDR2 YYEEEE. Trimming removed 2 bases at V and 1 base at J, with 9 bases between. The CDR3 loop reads CASSFIGKNTGELFF. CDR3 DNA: TGTGCCAGCAGCTTTATTGGAAAGAACACCGGGGAGCTGTTTTTT.

CDR3 in DNA: TGTGCCAGCAGCTCCCGACTAGCTCGGAAAGGAGAGACCCAGTACTTC. Protein: CASSSRLARKGETQYF. The rearrangement uses TRBV11-2 and TRBJ2-5, with TRBD2 identical over 7 bases. The ends lost 4 bases at V and 4 bases at J; junction bases unmatched: 12. The CDR3 sequence is 16 residues long. Germline assignment: CDR1 SGHAT and CDR2 FQNNGV. The full variable domain, with the rest looked up from reference TRBV11-2 and TRBJ2-5, is EAGVAQSPRYKIIEKRQSVAFWCNPISGHATLYWYQQILGQGPKLLIQFQNNGVVDDSQLPKDRFSAERLKGVDSTLKIQPAKLEDSAVYLCASSSRLARKGETQYFGPGTRLLVL.

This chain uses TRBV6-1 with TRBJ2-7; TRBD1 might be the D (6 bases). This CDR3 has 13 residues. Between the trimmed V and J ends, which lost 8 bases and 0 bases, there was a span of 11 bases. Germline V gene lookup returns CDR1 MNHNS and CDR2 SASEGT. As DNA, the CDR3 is TGTGCCAGCGTCCGGGACAACTCCTACGAGCAGTACTTC. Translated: CASVRDNSYEQYF.

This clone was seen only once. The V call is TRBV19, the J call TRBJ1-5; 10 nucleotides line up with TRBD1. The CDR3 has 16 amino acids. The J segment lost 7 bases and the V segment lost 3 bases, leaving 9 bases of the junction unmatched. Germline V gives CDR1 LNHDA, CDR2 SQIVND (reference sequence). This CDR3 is CASSMPLGQGGQPQHF. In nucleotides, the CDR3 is TGTGCCAGTAGTATGCCCCTCGGACAGGGGGGGCAGCCCCAGCATTTT.

The chain's CDR3 is CSVSRDAYGYTF. Written as DNA, the CDR3 is TGCAGCGTATCCCGGGACGCCTATGGCTACACCTTC. The chain recombines TRBV29-1 with TRBJ1-2, with a tentative D call TRBD1 (5 bases). V lost 6 bases, J lost 4 bases, and 12 bases lay in between. The CDR3 is made up of 12 amino acids. CDR1 is SQVTM and CDR2 is ANQGSEA in the germline V gene. Supplemented by reference TRBV29-1 and TRBJ1-2, the full variable domain reads SAVISQKPSRDICQRGTSLTIQCQVDSQVTMMFWYRQQPGQSLTLIATANQGSEATYESGFVIDKFPISRPNLTFSTLTVSNMSPEDSSIYLCSVSRDAYGYTFGSGTRLTVV.